Shown below are 13 T cell receptor beta chains from a single sample sequenced in a study of T cell repertoires in cytomegalovirus infection. Their target antigens are unknown. In TCRdb, the reads were re-called with MiXCR into one record per CDR3 protein. The sample includes some 590,000 distinct CDR3 sequences, 40% seen only once; the top ten take around 50%. Sequencing was performed on cultured PBMCs, taken from culture after CMV antigen stimulation. The receptor set was obtained from a human donor in good health (CMV status not recorded). Some clones in this sample may be carry-over from other donors' samples.

The rearrangement uses TRBV7-2 and TRBJ2-7; D possibly corresponds to TRBD2 (6 bases). CDR3 size: 13 residues. Germline V gene sequence: CDR1 SGHTA, CDR2 FQGNSA. The V gene lost 2 bases and the J gene lost 4 bases, with 9 bases spanning the gap. CDR3 region: CASSLTSQYEQYF. The CDR3, as DNA: TGTGCCAGCAGCTTAACTAGCCAGTACGAGCAGTACTTC.

The chain has TRBV2 and TRBJ1-6; the D is unclear. The CDR3 runs to 12 residues. Germline CDR1 reads SNHLY; CDR2 reads FYNNEI. V was cut by 3 bases and J by 5 bases, with 2 bases left in between. The CDR3: CASSENNSPLHF. CDR3 bases: TGTGCCAGCAGTGAGAATAATTCACCCCTCCACTTT.

This clonotype was recorded once. The V call is TRBV10-3, the J call TRBJ2-1; D not certain. V lost 0 bases and J lost 0, with 9 bases in between. The CDR3 has 16 amino acids. Per the germline V gene, CDR1 is ENHRY and CDR2 is SYGVKD. CDR3 protein: CAISESTVVSYNEQFF. The DNA of the CDR3 is TGTGCCATCAGTGAGTCGACTGTAGTCTCCTACAATGAGCAGTTCTTC.

The sample holds a few counts of this clonotype. The gene calls are TRBV12-3 or TRBV12-4 and TRBJ2-3; 7 bases map to TRBD1. The CDR3 spans 14 residues. The J segment lost 2 bases and the V segment lost 6 bases, leaving 5 bases of the junction unmatched. The CDR3 bases are TGTGCCAGCAGACCGGGACAGTTCACAGATACGCAGTATTTT. It translates to CASRPGQFTDTQYF.

The sample holds one count of this clonotype. This chain joins TRBV20-1 and TRBJ2-7, with TRBD1 as a possible D gene (5 bases). Germline V CDR1 and CDR2: DFQATT, SNEGSKA (reference sequence). Trimming shortened V by 0 bases and J by 0 bases, and 9 bases separated the two germline ends. The CDR3 has 14 amino acids. The CDR3 loop is CSARDQGPSYEQYF. The CDR3 region has the DNA TGCAGTGCTAGAGATCAGGGTCCCTCCTACGAGCAGTACTTC.

This clonotype came up a few times. V and J are TRBV12-3 or TRBV12-4 and TRBJ1-6; D remains unclear. This CDR3 is built from 17 residues. Trimming took off 6 bases at V and 0 bases at J, with 15 bases between the two ends. DNA of the CDR3: TGTGCCAGCAGCCCCTCGTTAGTGCGCTCCTATAATTCACCCCTCCACTTT. Translated, it gives CASSPSLVRSYNSPLHF.

The table lists this clonotype with a few counts. The rearrangement joins TRBV7-2 to TRBJ2-7; D is uncertain. Trimming removed 5 bases from V and 2 bases from J, with 13 bases in between. The CDR3 covers 14 residues. The germline gives CDR1 SGHTA, CDR2 FQGNSA. The CDR3 spells CASSIKTGTYEQYF. CDR3 DNA: TGTGCCAGCAGCATAAAGACTGGGACCTACGAGCAGTACTTC.

Concerning this clonotype itself: The junction departs from the called germline gene at one end, perhaps through a read error. The V call is TRBV9, the J call TRBJ2-1; TRBD2 matches at 8 bases. The germline V gene has CDR1 SGDLS and CDR2 YYNGEE. CDR3 length: 14 residues. The CDR3 is CASSPRGVAGTGVF. The CDR3 nucleotides read TGTGCCAGCAGCCCTCGGGGGGTAGCGGGAACGGGAGTCTTC.

The chain has TRBV7-2 and TRBJ2-7; D is perhaps TRBD2 (6 bases). This CDR3 is built from 15 residues. Trimming removed 5 bases at V and 0 bases at J, with 14 bases between. Germline CDR1 is SGHTA and CDR2 is FQGNSA. In DNA, the CDR3 is TGTGCCAGCAGCCCCGAGAGCGGGCCCTCCTACGAGCAGTACTTC. Amino acid sequence: CASSPESGPSYEQYF.

The chain is built from TRBV5-1 and TRBJ2-1; TRBD1 agrees at 8 bases. The ends lost 3 bases at V and 10 bases at J; junction bases unmatched: 9. The germline gives CDR1 SGHRS, CDR2 YFSETQ. The CDR3 runs 14 residues. CDR3 sequence: CASSSDREILEQFF. In nucleotides, the CDR3 is TGCGCCAGCAGCTCGGACAGGGAGATCCTCGAGCAGTTCTTC.

This clonotype was seen only a few times. This rearrangement joins TRBV7-2 to TRBJ1-2, with D possibly TRBD1 on 5 matching bases. The CDR3 has 17 amino acids. Germline V gene data show CDR1 as SGHTA and CDR2 as FQGNSA. Deletions cut 5 bases from V and 7 bases from J, with 26 bases between. The CDR3: CASSPSWGSLDALGYTF. Here the CDR3 DNA reads TGTGCCAGCAGCCCTAGCTGGGGGAGCCTAGACGCGCTTGGCTACACCTTC.

This clonotype has just a few counts. The chain couples TRBV11-2 to TRBJ2-3, with D tentatively TRBD2 (5 bases). Trimming removed 1 base from V and 13 bases from J, with 9 bases in between. The CDR3 contains 11 residues. The germline gives CDR1 SGHAT, CDR2 FQNNGV. Here the CDR3 reads CASSLAGMEYF. The CDR3 DNA follows: TGTGCCAGCAGCTTAGCGGGGATGGAGTATTTT.

This clonotype was counted only a few times. The J gene is TRBJ1-2, the V gene TRBV12-3 or TRBV12-4; possibly TRBD1 for D (6 bases). The CDR3 is made up of 14 amino acids. V shed 5 bases and J shed 4 bases, with 14 bases lying between them. In DNA form, the CDR3 reads TGTGCCAGCAGTCTCTTTAGGGGGGGCTATGGCTACACCTTC. Its translation: CASSLFRGGYGYTF.